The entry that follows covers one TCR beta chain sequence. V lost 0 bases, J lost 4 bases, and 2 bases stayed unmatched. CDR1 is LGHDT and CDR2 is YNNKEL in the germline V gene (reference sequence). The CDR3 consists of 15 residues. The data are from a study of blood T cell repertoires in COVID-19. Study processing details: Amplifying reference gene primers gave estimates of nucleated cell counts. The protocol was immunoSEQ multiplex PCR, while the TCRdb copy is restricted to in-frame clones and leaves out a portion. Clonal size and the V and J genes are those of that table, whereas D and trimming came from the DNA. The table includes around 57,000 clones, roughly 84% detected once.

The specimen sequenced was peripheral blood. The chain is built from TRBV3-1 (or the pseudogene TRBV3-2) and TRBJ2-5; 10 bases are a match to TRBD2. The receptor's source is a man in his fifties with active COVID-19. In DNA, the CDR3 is TGTGCCAGCAGCCAAGATCGACTAGCGGGAGAGACCCAGTACTTC. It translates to CASSQDRLAGETQYF.